Below, 13 T cell receptor beta chains from the same sample are listed, as sequenced in a study of control samples from healthy donors and cancer patients. Using immunoSEQ multiplex PCR, the repertoire was profiled, and TCRdb retains in-frame clones only, with some absent. The table records over 150,000 clones, 75% to 95% of them present only once. The specimen was blood. The receptors derive from a woman aged 40 to 50 in good health.

The chain uses TRBV3-1 (or the pseudogene TRBV3-2) and TRBJ1-3; no firm D call. V was shortened by 1 base and J by 0 bases, with 13 bases between the two germline ends. This CDR3 spans 17 amino acids. Germline CDR1 and CDR2: LGHDT and YNNKEL (reference sequence). DNA for the CDR3: TGTGCCAGCAGCCAAGTTCCCGGCTACTCCTCTGGAAACACCATATATTTT. Amino acids: CASSQVPGYSSGNTIYF.

The rearrangement uses TRBV6-1 and TRBJ2-7; D might be TRBD2 (5 bases). The V end was cut by 1 base, the J end by 7 bases, with 17 bases between. This CDR3 is built from 15 residues. Per germline, CDR1 MNHNS and CDR2 SASEGT. CDR3 in amino acids: CASSEDPWSGDEQYF. The CDR3, as DNA: TGTGCCAGCAGTGAAGACCCTTGGTCCGGGGATGAGCAGTACTTC.

The chain uses TRBV5-1 and TRBJ1-2; D is possibly TRBD1 (5 bases). Deletions cut 7 bases from V and 9 bases from J, with 31 bases between. From germline, CDR1 is SGHRS and CDR2 YFSETQ. The CDR3 length is 17 residues. For the CDR3, the DNA is TGCGCCAGCCGTCCGGGGGGAAGCGCCCAGAACAAGGATAGCTACACCTTC. It translates to CASRPGGSAQNKDSYTF.

With regard to this clone: The sample carries other DNA sequences with the same CDR3. The chain has TRBV12-3 or TRBV12-4 and TRBJ1-5; D is ambiguous. This CDR3 has 9 residues. V was trimmed by 8 bases and J by 6 bases, leaving 2 bases between them. CDR3 sequence: CASGQPQHF. The CDR3 coding sequence is TGTGCCAGCGGTCAGCCCCAGCATTTT.

CDR3 sequence reads: CASSQDQPRSSYNEQFF. CDR3 coding DNA: TGCGCCAGCAGCCAAGATCAGCCACGCAGCTCCTACAATGAGCAGTTCTTC. The chain couples TRBV4-1 to TRBJ2-1; no reliable D call. CDR1 and CDR2 (germline): MGHRA, YSYEKL. This CDR3 spans 17 amino acids. Trimming shortened V by 0 bases and J by 0 bases, and 12 bases separated the two germline ends.

The chain has TRBV5-6 and TRBJ1-1; TRBD1 might be the D (5 bases). Germline CDR1 SGHDT, CDR2 YYEEEE. The CDR3 has 13 amino acids. V was pared by 2 bases and J by 5 bases, with 10 bases between. CDR3 bases: TGTGCCAGCAGCTTTTTAGAGGGGACTGAAGCTTTCTTT. Amino acid sequence: CASSFLEGTEAFF.

The chain is built from TRBV18 and TRBJ2-5; the D is unclear. Germline lookup yields CDR1 KGHSH and CDR2 LQKENI. The CDR3 covers 13 residues. V lost 2 bases, J lost 3 bases, and 7 bases lay in between. The CDR3: CASSPTIKETQYF. For the CDR3, the DNA is TGTGCCAGCTCACCAACGATAAAAGAGACCCAGTACTTC.

The chain uses TRBV5-6 and TRBJ1-1; D might be TRBD1 (6 bases). V dropped 4 bases and J dropped 4 bases, with 14 bases sitting between them. Germline CDR1 reads SGHDT; CDR2 reads YYEEEE. CDR3 size: 14 residues. The CDR3 sequence is CASSLRGIGTEAFF. The CDR3 region has the DNA TGTGCCAGCAGCCTAAGGGGGATTGGCACTGAAGCTTTCTTT.

This sequence joins TRBV9 and TRBJ1-2; possible D gene TRBD1, 6 bases. Germline V gives CDR1 SGDLS, CDR2 YYNGEE. This CDR3 comprises 12 residues. Trimming cost V 0 bases and J 10 bases, with 10 bases left between them. The CDR3 DNA reads TGTGCCAGCAGCGTAGACTCAGGGGACTACACCTTC. Amino acid sequence: CASSVDSGDYTF.

CDR3 sequence (DNA): TGTGCCACAAGAGGGGGAGGCAATCAGCCCCAGCATTTT. Its protein product is CATRGGGNQPQHF. The chain links TRBV10-3 to TRBJ1-5; maybe TRBD1 (6 bases). Germline assignment: CDR1 ENHRY and CDR2 SYGVKD. Trimming took off 10 bases at V and 2 bases at J, with 12 bases between the two ends. CDR3 length: 13 residues.

The chain recombines TRBV19 with TRBJ1-6, with 7 bases fitting TRBD1. J gave up 0 bases and V 4 bases, and 3 bases lay outside the gene matches. This CDR3 contains 16 residues. Germline CDR1 and CDR2: LNHDA and SQIVND (reference sequence). CDR3 residues: CASSTGGASYNSPLHF. The CDR3 DNA reads TGTGCCAGTAGTACAGGGGGGGCCTCCTATAATTCACCCCTCCACTTT.

V usage is TRBV6-5 and J usage is TRBJ1-1, with D unclear. CDR1 is MNHEY, CDR2 SVGAGI, per germline. CDR3 size: 14 residues. V was shortened by 6 bases and J by 4 bases, with 15 bases between the two germline ends. CDR3 in amino acids: CASRVGGIVTEAFF. The CDR3 nucleotides are TGTGCCAGCAGGGTTGGAGGGATTGTCACTGAAGCTTTCTTT.

The V gene is TRBV27, the J gene TRBJ1-6; D remains ambiguous. The germline gives CDR1 MNHEY, CDR2 SMNVEV (reference sequence). V lost 3 bases, J lost 10 bases, and 10 bases lay in between. CDR3 length: 13 residues. CDR3 sequence: CASSLGFSSPLHF. The CDR3 bases are TGTGCCAGCAGTTTGGGTTTTAGCTCACCCCTCCACTTT.